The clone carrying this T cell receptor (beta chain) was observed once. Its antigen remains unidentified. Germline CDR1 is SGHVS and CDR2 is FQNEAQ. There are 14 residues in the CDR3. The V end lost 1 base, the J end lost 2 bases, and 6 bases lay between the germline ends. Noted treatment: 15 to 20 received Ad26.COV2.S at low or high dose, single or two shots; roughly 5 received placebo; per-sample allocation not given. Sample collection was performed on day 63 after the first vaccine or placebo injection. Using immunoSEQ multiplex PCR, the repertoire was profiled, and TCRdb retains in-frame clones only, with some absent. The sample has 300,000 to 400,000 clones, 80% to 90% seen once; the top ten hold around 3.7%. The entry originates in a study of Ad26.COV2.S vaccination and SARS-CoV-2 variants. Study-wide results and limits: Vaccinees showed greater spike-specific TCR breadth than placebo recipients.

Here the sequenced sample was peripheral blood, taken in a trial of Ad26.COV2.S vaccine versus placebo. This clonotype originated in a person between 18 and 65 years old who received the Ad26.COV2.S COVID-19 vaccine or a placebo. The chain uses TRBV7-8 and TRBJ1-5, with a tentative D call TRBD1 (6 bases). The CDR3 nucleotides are TGTGCCAGCAGCTTAGACAGGGGCAATCAGCCCCAGCATTTT. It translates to CASSLDRGNQPQHF.